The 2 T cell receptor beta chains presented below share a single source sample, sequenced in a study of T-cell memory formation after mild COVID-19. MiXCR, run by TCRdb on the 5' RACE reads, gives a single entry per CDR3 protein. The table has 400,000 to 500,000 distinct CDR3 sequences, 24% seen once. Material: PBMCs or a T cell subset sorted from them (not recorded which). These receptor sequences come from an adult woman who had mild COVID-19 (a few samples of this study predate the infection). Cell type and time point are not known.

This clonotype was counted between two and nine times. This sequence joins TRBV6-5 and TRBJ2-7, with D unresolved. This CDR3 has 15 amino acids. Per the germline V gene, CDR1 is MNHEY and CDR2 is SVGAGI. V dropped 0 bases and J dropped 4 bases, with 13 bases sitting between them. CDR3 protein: CASSYSGSAVYEQYF. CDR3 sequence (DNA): TGTGCCAGCAGTTACTCGGGCAGCGCGGTATACGAGCAGTACTTC.

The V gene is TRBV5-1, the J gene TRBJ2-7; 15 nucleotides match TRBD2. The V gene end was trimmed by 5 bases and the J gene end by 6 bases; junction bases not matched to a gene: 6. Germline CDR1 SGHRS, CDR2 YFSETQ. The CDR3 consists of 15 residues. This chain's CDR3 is CASSRTSGRAGEQYF. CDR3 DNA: TGCGCCAGCAGTCGGACTAGCGGGAGGGCGGGCGAGCAGTACTTC.